This entry describes one T cell receptor beta chain. The sample belongs to a study of blood T cell repertoires in COVID-19. Study-level information: T cells, B-cell-depleted T cells, or PBMCs supplied cDNA or gDNA.

V gave up 8 bases and J gave up 5 bases, with 25 bases separating them. CDR1 is MDHEN, CDR2 SYDVKM, per germline. This CDR3 has 17 residues. Enrolled through a virtual design, the participants were between roughly 18 and 100 years of age and came from 24 US areas. Method: immunoSEQ multiplex PCR; TCRdb's copy keeps in-frame clones and lacks some. Of approximately 290,000 clones in the sample, about 93% were seen once. The sequencing sample was made of PBMCs or T cells enriched from blood (not recorded which). The TCR originated in a young woman who had recovered from COVID-19. The V and J genes are TRBV28 and TRBJ1-5; a possible D gene is TRBD1 (5 bases). The CDR3 DNA reads TGTGCCAGCTCTCCCGGTTATGGGTTCAGGGTTGATCAGCCCCAGCATTTT. This gives the protein CASSPGYGFRVDQPQHF.